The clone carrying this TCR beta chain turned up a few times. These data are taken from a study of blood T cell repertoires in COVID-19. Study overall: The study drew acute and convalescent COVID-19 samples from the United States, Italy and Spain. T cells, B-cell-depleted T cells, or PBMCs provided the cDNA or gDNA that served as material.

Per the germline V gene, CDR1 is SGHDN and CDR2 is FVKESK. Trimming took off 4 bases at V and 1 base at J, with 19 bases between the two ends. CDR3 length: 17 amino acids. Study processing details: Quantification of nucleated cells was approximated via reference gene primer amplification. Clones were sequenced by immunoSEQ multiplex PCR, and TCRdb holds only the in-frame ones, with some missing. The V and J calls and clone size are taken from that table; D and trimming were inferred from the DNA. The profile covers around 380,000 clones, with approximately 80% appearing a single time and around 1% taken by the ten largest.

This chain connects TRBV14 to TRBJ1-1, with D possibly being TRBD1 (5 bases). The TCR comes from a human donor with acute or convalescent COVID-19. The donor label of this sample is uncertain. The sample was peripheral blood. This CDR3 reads CASSPQAGVRQNTEAFF. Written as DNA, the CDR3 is TGTGCCAGCAGCCCCCAAGCGGGGGTACGTCAGAACACTGAAGCTTTCTTT.